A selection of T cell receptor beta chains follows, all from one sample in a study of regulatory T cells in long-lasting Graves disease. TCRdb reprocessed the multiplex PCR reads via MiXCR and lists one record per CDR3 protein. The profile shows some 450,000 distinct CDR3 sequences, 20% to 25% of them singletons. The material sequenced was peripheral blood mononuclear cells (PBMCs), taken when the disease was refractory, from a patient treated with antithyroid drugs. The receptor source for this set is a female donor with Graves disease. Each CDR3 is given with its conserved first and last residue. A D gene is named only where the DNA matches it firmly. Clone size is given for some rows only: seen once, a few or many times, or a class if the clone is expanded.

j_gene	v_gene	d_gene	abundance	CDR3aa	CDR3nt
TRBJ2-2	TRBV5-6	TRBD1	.	CASSLYNRGYPNTGELFF	TGTGCCAGCAGCTTGTATAACAGGGGTTACCCGAACACCGGGGAGCTGTTTTTT
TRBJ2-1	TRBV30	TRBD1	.	CAWSPGGQGYNEQFF	TGTGCCTGGAGTCCCGGGGGACAGGGCTACAATGAGCAGTTCTTC
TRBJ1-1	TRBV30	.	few	CAWIPGGIAFF	TGTGCCTGGATCCCCGGGGGCATAGCTTTCTTT
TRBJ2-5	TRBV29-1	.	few	CSVDLQAETQYF	TGCAGCGTAGATCTGCAGGCGGAGACCCAGTACTTC
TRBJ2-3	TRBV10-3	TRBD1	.	CAIRTGVRTDTQYF	TGTGCCATCAGGACAGGGGTTAGGACAGATACGCAGTATTTT
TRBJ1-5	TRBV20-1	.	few	CSARGGNNQPQHF	TGCAGTGCTAGAGGAGGGAACAATCAGCCCCAGCATTTT
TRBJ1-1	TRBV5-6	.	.	CASSLTAGGPPEAFF	TGTGCCAGCAGCTTGACGGCGGGGGGTCCCCCTGAAGCTTTCTTT
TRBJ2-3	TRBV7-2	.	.	CASSLVARTDTQYF	TGTGCCAGCAGCTTAGTGGCCAGGACAGATACGCAGTATTTT
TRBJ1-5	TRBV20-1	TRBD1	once	CSRRTGGNRPQHF	TGCTCACGCAGGACAGGGGGCAATCGGCCCCAGCATTTT
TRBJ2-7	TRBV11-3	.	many	CASSPQSSGEQYF	TGTGCCAGCAGCCCACAGAGTTCGGGGGAGCAGTACTTC
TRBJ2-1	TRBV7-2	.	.	CASSQGWNEQFF	TGTGCCAGCAGCCAAGGTTGGAATGAGCAGTTCTTC
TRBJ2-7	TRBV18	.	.	CASSPGVGEQYF	TGTGCCAGCTCACCAGGGGTTGGCGAGCAGTACTTC
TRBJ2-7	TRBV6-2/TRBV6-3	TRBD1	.	CASSHPRDRSPYEQYF	TGTGCCAGCAGCCACCCCCGGGACAGGAGTCCCTACGAGCAGTACTTC
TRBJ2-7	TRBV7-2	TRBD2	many	CASSRVAGGISSYEQYF	TGTGCCAGCAGCCGAGTGGCGGGAGGGATAAGCTCCTACGAGCAGTACTTC
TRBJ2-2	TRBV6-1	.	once	CATPRTANTGELFF	TGTGCCACCCCCCGGACGGCAAACACCGGGGAGCTGTTTTTT